This TCR beta chain comes out of a study of monozygotic twins with inflammatory bowel disease. With regard to this clonotype: Its antigen is currently unknown.

The study, taken as a whole, reports: No detectable difference in repertoire similarity separated concordant from discordant twins, possibly as a result of limited power. Some repertoire variability may stem from patients' differing immunosuppressive treatments. IBD patients share fewer clonotypes with other people than healthy twins do, especially with disease activity. Different T cell subtypes could not be distinguished.

TCRdb re-called the 5' RACE reads, yielding one record per CDR3 amino acid sequence without DNA. This sample's table has over 350,000 distinct CDR3 sequences. CDR3 length: 13 residues. Germline CDR1 SGHDN, CDR2 FVKESK. The chain carries TRBV14 and TRBJ2-3; TCRdb returns TRBD2, unconfirmable since there is no DNA. The specimen sequenced was blood. This clonotype was obtained from a human donor with ulcerative colitis or Crohn's disease, or a healthy co-twin of an affected twin (not recorded which). The CDR3 reads CASKTSGADTQYF.